The clone carrying this T cell receptor beta chain was counted once. The record originates from a study of blood T cell repertoires in COVID-19. Overall study: From T cells, B-cell-depleted T cells, or PBMCs came the material, which was cDNA or gDNA.

Methods used by the authors: Estimation of nucleated cell counts was performed using reference gene primer amplification. TCRdb's copy holds only in-frame clones and misses some; the assay was immunoSEQ multiplex PCR. V and J calls and clone size come straight from that table; D and trimming were deduced from the DNA. This sample yields about 380,000 clones, of which approximately 87% are seen a single time; about 1.5% belongs to the top ten. For recovered donors of Cohort 3, there were two negative PCRs, clearance, or symptom resolution. With 6 bases removed from V and 3 bases from J, the gap between germline ends came to 5 bases. The CDR3 loop spans 11 amino acids.

What was sequenced was PBMCs or T cells enriched from blood (not recorded which). The receptor's source is a man aged 25 to 40 who had recovered from COVID-19. The V call is TRBV12-3 or TRBV12-4, the J call TRBJ1-1; D is undetermined. This CDR3 is CASSIDTEAFF. The DNA of the CDR3 is TGTGCCAGCAGCATAGACACTGAAGCTTTCTTT.